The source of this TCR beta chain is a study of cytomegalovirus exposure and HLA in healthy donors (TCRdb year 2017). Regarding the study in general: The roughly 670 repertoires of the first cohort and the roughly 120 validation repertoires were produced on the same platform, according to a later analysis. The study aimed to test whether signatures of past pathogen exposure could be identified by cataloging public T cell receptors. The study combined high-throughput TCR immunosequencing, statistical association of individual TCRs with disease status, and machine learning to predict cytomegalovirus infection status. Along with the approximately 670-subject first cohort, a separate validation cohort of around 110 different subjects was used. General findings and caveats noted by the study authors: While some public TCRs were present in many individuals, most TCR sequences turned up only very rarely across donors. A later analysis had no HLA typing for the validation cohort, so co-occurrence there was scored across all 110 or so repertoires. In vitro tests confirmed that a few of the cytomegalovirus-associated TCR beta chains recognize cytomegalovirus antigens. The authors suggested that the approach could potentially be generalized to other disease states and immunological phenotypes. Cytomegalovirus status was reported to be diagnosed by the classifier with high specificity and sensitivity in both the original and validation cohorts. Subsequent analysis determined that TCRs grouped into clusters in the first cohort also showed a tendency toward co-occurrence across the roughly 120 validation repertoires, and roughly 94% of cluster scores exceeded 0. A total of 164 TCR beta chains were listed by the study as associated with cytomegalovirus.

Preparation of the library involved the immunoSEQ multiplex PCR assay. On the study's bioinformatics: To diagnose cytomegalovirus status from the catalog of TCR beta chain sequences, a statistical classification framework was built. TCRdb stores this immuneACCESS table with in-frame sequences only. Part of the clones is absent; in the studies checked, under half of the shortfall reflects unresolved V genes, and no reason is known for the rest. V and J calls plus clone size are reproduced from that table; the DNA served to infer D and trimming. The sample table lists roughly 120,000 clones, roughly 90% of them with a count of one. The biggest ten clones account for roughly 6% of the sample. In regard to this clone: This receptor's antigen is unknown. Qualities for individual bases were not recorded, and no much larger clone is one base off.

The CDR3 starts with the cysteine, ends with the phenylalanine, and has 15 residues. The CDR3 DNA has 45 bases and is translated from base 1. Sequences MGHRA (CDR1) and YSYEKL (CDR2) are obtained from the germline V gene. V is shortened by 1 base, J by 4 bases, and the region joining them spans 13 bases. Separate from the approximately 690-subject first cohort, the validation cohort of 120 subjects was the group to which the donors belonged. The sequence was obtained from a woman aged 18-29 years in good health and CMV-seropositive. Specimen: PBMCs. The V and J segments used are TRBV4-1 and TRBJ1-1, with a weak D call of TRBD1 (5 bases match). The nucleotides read TGCGCCAGCAGCCAAGTGGGCCCCAGGGCCACTGAAGCTTTCTTT. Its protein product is CASSQVGPRATEAFF.